This TCR beta chain comes out of a study of shared clonotypes between healthy human individuals. This clone was seen only a few times. Germline V gene lookup returns CDR1 GTSNPN and CDR2 SVGIG (reference sequence). This CDR3 spans 13 amino acids. V was pared by 4 bases and J by 6 bases, with 15 bases between. The assay was immunoSEQ multiplex PCR, and TCRdb's table has in-frame clones only and misses some. The sample shows more than 2,000,000 clones, 90% to 95% of them seen only once. The sequencing sample was made of naive CD4+ T cells sorted from blood. Subset in this sample: CD45RA+ positively selected. The chain combines TRBV30 with TRBJ1-1; TRBD1 is a possible D gene (5 bases). This TCR derives from a man younger than 35 in good health. The CDR3: CAWTDRGNAEAFF. CDR3 nucleotide sequence: TGTGCCTGGACCGATAGGGGAAACGCTGAAGCTTTCTTT.